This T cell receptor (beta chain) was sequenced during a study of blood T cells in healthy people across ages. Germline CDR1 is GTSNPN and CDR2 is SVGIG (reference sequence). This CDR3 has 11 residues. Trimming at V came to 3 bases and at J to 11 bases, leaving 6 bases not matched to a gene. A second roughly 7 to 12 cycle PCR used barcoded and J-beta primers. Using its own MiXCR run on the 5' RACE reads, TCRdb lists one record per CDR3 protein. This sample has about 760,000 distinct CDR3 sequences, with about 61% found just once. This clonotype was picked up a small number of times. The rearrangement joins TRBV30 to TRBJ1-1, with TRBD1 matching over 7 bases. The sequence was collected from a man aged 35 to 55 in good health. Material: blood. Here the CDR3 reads CAWRQGVVAFF. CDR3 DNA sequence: TGTGCCTGGAGGCAGGGGGTTGTGGCTTTCTTT.